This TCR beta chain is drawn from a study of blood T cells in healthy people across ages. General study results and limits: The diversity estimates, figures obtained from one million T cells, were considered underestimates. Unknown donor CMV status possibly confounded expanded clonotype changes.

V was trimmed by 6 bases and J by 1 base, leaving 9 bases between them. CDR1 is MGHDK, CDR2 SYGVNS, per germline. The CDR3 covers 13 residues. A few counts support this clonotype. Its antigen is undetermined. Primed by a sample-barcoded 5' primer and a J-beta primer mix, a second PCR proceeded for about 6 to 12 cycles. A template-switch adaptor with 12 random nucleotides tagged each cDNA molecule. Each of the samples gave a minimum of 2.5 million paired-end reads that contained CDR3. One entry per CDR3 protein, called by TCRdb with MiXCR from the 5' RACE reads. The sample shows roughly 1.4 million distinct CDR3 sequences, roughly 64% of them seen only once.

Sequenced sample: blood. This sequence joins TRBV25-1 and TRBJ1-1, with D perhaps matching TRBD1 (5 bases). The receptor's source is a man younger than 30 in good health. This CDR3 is CASRATENTEAFF. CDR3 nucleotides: TGTGCCAGCAGAGCGACAGAGAACACTGAAGCTTTCTTT.